This TCR beta chain emerged from a study of blood T cells in healthy people across ages. This clonotype occurred a few times. Its antigen is unknown. The study's findings and limits: TCR beta diversity correlated strongly with naive T cell percentage.

Germline V gene lookup returns CDR1 SGHTA and CDR2 FQGNSA. This CDR3 has 17 residues. The junction had 9 bases not matched to a gene; V was cut back by 1 base and J by 4 bases. Whenever a sample was processed, at least 6 million PBMCs were isolated. The authors ran a second PCR of 7 to 11 cycles using a sample-barcoded 5' primer and a J-beta primer mix. The authors tagged each cDNA molecule using a template-switch adaptor with 12 random nucleotides. Using its own MiXCR run on the 5' RACE reads, TCRdb lists one record per CDR3 protein. The sample lists over 1.5 million distinct CDR3 sequences, around 50% occurring once.

J is TRBJ2-1 and V is TRBV7-2; 8 bases agree with TRBD1. The specimen sequenced was blood. The receptor's source is a woman aged 40 to 50 in good health. The CDR3 region is CASSLVMGGQGYNEQFF. The CDR3 DNA sequence: TGTGCCAGCAGCTTAGTAATGGGCGGACAGGGTTACAATGAGCAGTTCTTC. The whole variable domain, remainder taken from reference TRBV7-2 and TRBJ2-1, is GAGVSQSPSNKVTEKGKDVELRCDPISGHTALYWYRQSLGQGLEFLIYFQGNSAPDKSGLPSDRFSAERTGGSVSTLTIQRTQQEDSAVYLCASSLVMGGQGYNEQFFGPGTRLTVL.